Included here is one TCR beta chain sequence, with context. CDR1 and CDR2 from the germline V gene are SGHDT and YYEEEE. The CDR3 extends over 16 amino acids. V was shortened by 4 bases and J by 7 bases, with 21 bases between the two germline ends. This specimen belongs to a study of shared clonotypes between healthy human individuals. Generated by immunoSEQ multiplex PCR, the TCRdb table keeps only in-frame clones and is missing some. The table shows about 380,000 clones, with around 96% occurring only once. The sequenced sample consisted of memory CD8+ T cells sorted from blood. Subset described: CD45RO+ cells pooled with CCR7-negative TemRA cells. This TCR was recovered from a man younger than 45 in good health. This chain connects TRBV5-6 to TRBJ2-4; D uncertain. The CDR3, as DNA: TGTGCCAGCAGCCCAAATCTAGGACCCAGTGGGAACATTCAGTACTTC. Amino acids: CASSPNLGPSGNIQYF.